The 19 T cell receptor beta chains below come from one sample, sequenced in a study of spatial heterogeneity in lung cancer. Regarding time point: blood at routine non-recurrence follow-up after resection. Whole RNA obtained from tumor, nontumor lung or frozen PBMC underwent sequencing without sorting. TCRdb recomputed calls from the 5' RACE reads with MiXCR, one row per CDR3 protein. The table shows about 52,000 distinct CDR3 sequences, with roughly 7.4% occurring only once. Sequenced material: PBMCs, taken at follow-up. The receptors shown here come from a female donor with early-stage non-small cell lung cancer.

This clonotype was found a few times. This chain links TRBV29-1 with TRBJ1-1; possible D gene TRBD1, 6 bases. CDR1 is SQVTM, CDR2 ANQGSEA, per germline. The length of the CDR3 is 15 residues. V lost 4 bases, J lost 0 bases, and 15 bases lay in between. The CDR3, as DNA: TGCAGCGTTGTCGGGGGCCTAAGGATGAACACTGAAGCTTTCTTT. Encoded protein: CSVVGGLRMNTEAFF.

In this sample, this clonotype turned up many times. The genes are TRBV10-3 and TRBJ1-3; the D is unclear. In germline, CDR1 is ENHRY, CDR2 SYGVKD. Trimming removed 2 bases at V and 9 bases at J, with 17 bases between. CDR3 length: 15 amino acids. This CDR3 reads CAISEKAAGESTIYF. The CDR3 nucleotides read TGTGCCATCAGTGAGAAAGCCGCTGGGGAAAGCACCATATATTTT.

This clonotype was picked up a small number of times. V gene TRBV18 combines with J gene TRBJ2-6; 7 bases are a match to TRBD1. CDR3 size: 16 residues. Germline lookup yields CDR1 KGHSH and CDR2 LQKENI. V was pared by 5 bases and J by 0 bases, with 4 bases of the junction left unmatched. The CDR3 DNA reads as TGTGCCAGCTCAGAACAGGGGTCCTCTGGGGCCAACGTCCTGACTTTC. Its protein is CASSEQGSSGANVLTF.

There are many counts of this clonotype. This chain links TRBV7-9 with TRBJ2-5; 11 bases are a match to TRBD2. The V gene end was trimmed by 5 bases and the J gene end by 5 bases; junction bases not matched to a gene: 7. Germline assignment: CDR1 SEHNR and CDR2 FQNEAQ (reference sequence). The CDR3 spans 15 residues. CDR3 DNA sequence: TGTGCCAGCAGCCCCGGGACTAGCGGAGGGGAGACCCAGTACTTC. This encodes CASSPGTSGGETQYF.

The chain employs TRBV28 and TRBJ2-2; D possibly corresponds to TRBD2 (6 bases). The CDR3 spans 16 residues. Trimming pared 7 bases from V and 0 bases from J, leaving 15 bases between. CDR1 is MDHEN, CDR2 SYDVKM, per germline. CDR3: CASTRGDWANTGELFF. CDR3 coding DNA: TGTGCCAGCACCCGAGGGGACTGGGCGAACACCGGGGAGCTGTTTTTT.

In its sample, this clonotype was seen a few times. The chain links TRBV15 to TRBJ1-5, with 9 bases that match TRBD1. Trimming removed 3 bases from V and 7 bases from J; junction bases left unmatched: 7. Germline loops: CDR1 LNHNV, CDR2 YYDKDF (reference sequence). CDR3 length equals 15 residues. The CDR3 reads CATSRVQGAKQPQHF. CDR3 DNA sequence: TGTGCCACCAGCAGGGTACAGGGGGCGAAACAGCCCCAGCATTTT.

Many counts were recorded for this clonotype. The V gene is TRBV5-1, the J gene TRBJ1-1, with D tentatively TRBD1 (5 bases). CDR3 length: 15 residues. Per germline, CDR1 SGHRS and CDR2 YFSETQ. Trimming stripped 6 bases from V and 1 base from J, with 16 bases between. The CDR3 DNA reads as TGCGCCAGCACGGAGGAGGGGACCAGGAACACTGAAGCTTTCTTT. Its protein is CASTEEGTRNTEAFF.

This clonotype was counted at least ten times. This chain connects TRBV5-1 to TRBJ2-7, with 8 bases identical to TRBD1. The CDR3 runs to 14 residues. CDR1 is SGHRS and CDR2 is YFSETQ in the germline V gene. With 4 bases clipped from V and 7 bases from J, the junction kept 10 bases outside the gene matches. The CDR3 DNA is TGCGCCAGCAGCGCGGGACAGGCCGCAGGGGAGCAGTACTTC. It codes for CASSAGQAAGEQYF.

This clonotype has more than one count but fewer than ten. V usage is TRBV7-2 and J usage is TRBJ2-3; D could derive from TRBD1 or TRBD2 (5 bases each). This CDR3 contains 15 residues. V lost 5 bases, J lost 6 bases, and 18 bases lay in between. Germline-derived CDR1 and CDR2 are SGHTA and FQGNSA. Here the CDR3 DNA reads TGTGCCAGCAGCCCTACCGGGGCCACCCCGGATACGCAGTATTTT. Its translation is CASSPTGATPDTQYF.

In this sample, this clonotype turned up many times. The chain recombines TRBV5-1 with TRBJ2-7, with D perhaps TRBD2 (5 bases). V was cut by 4 bases and J by 0 bases, with 8 bases left in between. The CDR3 sequence is 13 residues long. Germline V CDR1 and CDR2: SGHRS, YFSETQ. The CDR3 reads CASSLRDSYEQYF. The CDR3 bases are TGCGCCAGCAGCCTCCGGGACTCCTACGAGCAGTACTTC.

This clonotype was counted many times. This chain joins TRBV29-1 and TRBJ1-1; D uncertain. Between the trimmed V and J ends, which lost 6 bases and 4 bases, there was a span of 6 bases. The CDR3 loop spans 10 amino acids. Germline loops: CDR1 SQVTM, CDR2 ANQGSEA. DNA of the CDR3: TGCAGCGTCCAGACCACTGAAGCTTTCTTT. Its translation is CSVQTTEAFF.

This clonotype was picked up many times. V and J are TRBV6-6 and TRBJ2-7, with D perhaps matching TRBD1 (5 bases). Germline V gene sequence: CDR1 MNHNY, CDR2 SVGAGI (reference sequence). The CDR3 spans 14 residues. Trimming removed 5 bases at V and 0 bases at J, with 11 bases between. The CDR3: CASSKRGSSYEQYF. The CDR3 DNA follows: TGTGCCAGCAGTAAAAGGGGATCCTCCTACGAGCAGTACTTC.

The V and J genes are TRBV15 and TRBJ1-5; D is unresolved. There are 13 residues in the CDR3. Germline CDR1 LNHNV, CDR2 YYDKDF (reference sequence). Trimming pared 0 bases from V and 7 bases from J, leaving 7 bases between. The CDR3 is CATSRDRSQPQHF. DNA for the CDR3: TGTGCCACCAGCAGAGACAGATCCCAGCCCCAGCATTTT. Variable domain in full (rest from reference TRBV15 and TRBJ1-5): DAMVIQNPRYQVTQFGKPVTLSCSQTLNHNVMYWYQQKSSQAPKLLFHYYDKDFNNEADTPDNFQSRRPNTSFCFLDIRSPGLGDTAMYLCATSRDRSQPQHFGDGTRLSIL.

This clonotype was counted ten times or more. The chain uses TRBV5-1 and TRBJ1-2, with D possibly being TRBD1 (5 bases). Germline V gives CDR1 SGHRS, CDR2 YFSETQ. This CDR3 is 14 amino acids long. Trimming cost V 6 bases and J 2 bases, with 14 bases left between them. The CDR3 nucleotides are TGCGCCAGCAACCTGAATCCAGGGAACTATGGCTACACCTTC. Amino acids: CASNLNPGNYGYTF.

The CDR3 sequence is CATSDLSQETQYF. CDR3 in DNA: TGTGCCACCAGTGATTTGTCCCAAGAGACCCAGTACTTC. The V gene is TRBV24-1, the J gene TRBJ2-5, with unresolved D. Deletions cut 0 bases from V and 1 base from J, with 2 bases between. The CDR3 loop spans 13 amino acids. Per germline, CDR1 KGHDR and CDR2 SFDVKD.

The J gene is TRBJ1-3, the V gene TRBV28; D is perhaps TRBD1 (5 bases). The CDR3 extends over 14 amino acids. CDR1 is MDHEN, CDR2 SYDVKM, per germline. Between the trimmed V and J ends, which lost 5 bases and 2 bases, there was a span of 10 bases. This chain's CDR3 is CASSPGTTGNTIYF. The CDR3 DNA is TGTGCCAGCAGTCCCGGGACTACTGGAAACACCATATATTTT.

This clonotype was seen many times. The rearrangement uses TRBV2 and TRBJ2-1; no clear D. This CDR3 is 15 amino acids long. The germline V and J ends were trimmed by 3 bases and 8 bases, with 17 bases remaining between them. Germline V gene data show CDR1 as SNHLY and CDR2 as FYNNEI. CDR3 amino acids: CASSDNGLGSDEQFF. The CDR3 nucleotides read TGTGCCAGCAGTGATAACGGGCTCGGGTCAGATGAGCAGTTCTTC.

This clonotype occurred many times. The genes are TRBV5-4 and TRBJ2-7; no reliable D call. CDR1 is SGHNT, CDR2 YYREEE, per germline (reference sequence). This CDR3 is 15 amino acids long. V lost 4 bases to trimming and J lost 0 bases, with 14 bases between them. The CDR3 sequence is CASSLGRSSSYEQYF. CDR3 DNA sequence: TGTGCCAGCAGCCTCGGGCGATCCAGCTCCTACGAGCAGTACTTC. Drawing the rest from reference TRBV5-4 and TRBJ2-7, the complete variable domain is ETGVTQSPTHLIKTRGQQVTLRCSSQSGHNTVSWYQQALGQGPQFIFQYYREEENGRGNFPPRFSGLQFPNYSSELNVNALELDDSALYLCASSLGRSSSYEQYFGPGTRLTVT.

This clonotype has a handful of counts. The rearrangement joins TRBV7-3 to TRBJ2-1, with TRBD1 matching over 9 bases. The germline CDR1 and CDR2 sequences are SGHTA and FQGTGA. The CDR3 is 13 residues long. The J segment lost 10 bases and the V segment lost 7 bases, leaving 8 bases of the junction unmatched. CDR3: CASKRDRDGEQFF. The DNA of the CDR3 is TGTGCCAGCAAAAGGGACAGGGATGGCGAGCAGTTCTTC.